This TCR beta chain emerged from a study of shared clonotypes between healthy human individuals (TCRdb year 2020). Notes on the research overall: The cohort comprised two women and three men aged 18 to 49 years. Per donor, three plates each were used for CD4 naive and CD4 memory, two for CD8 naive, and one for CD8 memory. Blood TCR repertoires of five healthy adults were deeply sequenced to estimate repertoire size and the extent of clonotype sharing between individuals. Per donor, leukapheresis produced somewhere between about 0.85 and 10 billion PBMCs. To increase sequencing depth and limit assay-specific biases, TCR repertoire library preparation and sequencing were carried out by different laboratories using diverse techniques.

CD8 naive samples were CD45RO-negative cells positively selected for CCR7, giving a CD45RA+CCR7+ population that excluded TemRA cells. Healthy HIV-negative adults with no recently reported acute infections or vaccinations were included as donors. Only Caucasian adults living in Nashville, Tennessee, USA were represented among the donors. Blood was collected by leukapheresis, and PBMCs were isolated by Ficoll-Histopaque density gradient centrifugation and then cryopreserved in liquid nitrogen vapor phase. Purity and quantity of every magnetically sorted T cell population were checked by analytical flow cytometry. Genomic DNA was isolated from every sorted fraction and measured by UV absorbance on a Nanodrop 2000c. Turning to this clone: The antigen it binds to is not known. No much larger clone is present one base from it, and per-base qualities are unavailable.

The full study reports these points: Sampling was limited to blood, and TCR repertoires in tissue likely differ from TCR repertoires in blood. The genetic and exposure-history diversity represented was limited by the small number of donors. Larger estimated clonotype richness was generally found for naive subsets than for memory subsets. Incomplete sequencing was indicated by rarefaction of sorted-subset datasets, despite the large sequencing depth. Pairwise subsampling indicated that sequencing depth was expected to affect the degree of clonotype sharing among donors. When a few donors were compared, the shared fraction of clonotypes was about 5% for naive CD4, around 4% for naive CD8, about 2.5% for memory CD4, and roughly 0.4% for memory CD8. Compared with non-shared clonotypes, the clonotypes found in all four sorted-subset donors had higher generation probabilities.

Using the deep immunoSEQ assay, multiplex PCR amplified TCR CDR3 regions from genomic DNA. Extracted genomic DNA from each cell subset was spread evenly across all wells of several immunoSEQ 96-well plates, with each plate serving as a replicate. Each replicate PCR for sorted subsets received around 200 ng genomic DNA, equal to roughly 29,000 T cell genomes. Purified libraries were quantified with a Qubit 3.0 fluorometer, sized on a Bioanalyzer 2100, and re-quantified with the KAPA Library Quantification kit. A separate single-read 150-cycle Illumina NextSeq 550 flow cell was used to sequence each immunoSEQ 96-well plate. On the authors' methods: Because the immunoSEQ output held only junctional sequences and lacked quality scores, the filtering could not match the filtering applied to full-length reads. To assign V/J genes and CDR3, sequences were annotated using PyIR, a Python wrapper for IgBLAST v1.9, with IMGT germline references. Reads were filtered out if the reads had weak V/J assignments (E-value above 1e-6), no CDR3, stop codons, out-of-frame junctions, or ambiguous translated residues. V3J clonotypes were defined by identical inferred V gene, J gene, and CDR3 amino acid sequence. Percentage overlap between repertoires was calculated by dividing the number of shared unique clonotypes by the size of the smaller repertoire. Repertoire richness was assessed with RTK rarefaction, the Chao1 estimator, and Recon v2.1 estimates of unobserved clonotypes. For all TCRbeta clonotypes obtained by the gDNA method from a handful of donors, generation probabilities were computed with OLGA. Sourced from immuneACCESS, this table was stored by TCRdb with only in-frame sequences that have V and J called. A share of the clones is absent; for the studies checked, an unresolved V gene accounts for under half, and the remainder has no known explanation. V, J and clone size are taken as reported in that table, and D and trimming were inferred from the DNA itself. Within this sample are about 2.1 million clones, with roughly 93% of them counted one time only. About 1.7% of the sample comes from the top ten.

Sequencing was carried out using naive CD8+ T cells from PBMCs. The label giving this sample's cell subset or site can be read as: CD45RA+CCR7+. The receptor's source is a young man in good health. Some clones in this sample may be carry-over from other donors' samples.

The sequence in DNA is TGTGCCAGCAGCATAGGACAGGGAACTTTCTTT. The resulting protein is CASSIGQGTFF. The chain is assembled from TRBV7-9 and TRBJ1-1; 8 bases in the middle match TRBD1. CDR1 and CDR2, per the germline V gene (reference sequence), are SEHNR and FQNEAQ. V lost 5 bases and J lost 12 bases, and the count of bases not matched to a germline gene is 5. The CDR3 starts with the cysteine, ends with the phenylalanine, and has 11 residues. The kept DNA is CDR3 alone, 33 bases in frame from the first base.